This is a list of T cell receptor beta chains from one sample in a study of shared clonotypes between healthy human individuals. The protocol was immunoSEQ multiplex PCR, while the TCRdb copy is restricted to in-frame clones and leaves out a portion. The repertoire holds 2 million to 2.5 million clones, around 95% seen once, with under 0.15% in the top ten. Sequencing was carried out using naive CD4+ T cells sorted from blood. These receptors were obtained from a man aged 18 to 29 in good health. Both conserved end residues are part of each CDR3. Fields, in order: clone size, V gene, D gene, J gene, CDR3 length, CDR3 DNA, CDR3 protein. D genes are given only for firm matches. Rows may omit the clone size; those that give it use once, few, many or a size class.

size: NA; V: TRBV7-9; D: TRBD1; J: TRBJ2-3; length: 15; DNA: TGTGCCAGCAGCTTGGGGGGACAGGGGTCAGATACGCAGTATTTT; CDR3: CASSLGGQGSDTQYF
size: NA; V: TRBV11-2; D: NA; J: TRBJ2-4; length: 14; DNA: TGTGCCAGCAGCCTAACCGGGACGGCAAACATTCAGTACTTC; CDR3: CASSLTGTANIQYF
size: NA; V: TRBV30; D: NA; J: TRBJ2-7; length: 15; DNA: TGTGCCTGGAGTGTATTTCGTGGAGGGTTTCAGGAGCAGTACTTC; CDR3: CAWSVFRGGFQEQYF
size: NA; V: TRBV9; D: TRBD1; J: TRBJ2-1; length: 15; DNA: TGTGCCAGCAGCGTAGCGACAGGGAACTACAATGAGCAGTTCTTC; CDR3: CASSVATGNYNEQFF
size: NA; V: TRBV5-8; D: NA; J: TRBJ2-5; length: 14; DNA: TGTGCCAGCAGCTTGACAGGGCCCCCGCAGACCCAGTACTTC; CDR3: CASSLTGPPQTQYF
size: NA; V: TRBV19; D: TRBD2; J: TRBJ2-1; length: 15; DNA: TGTGCCAGTAGTATTCTACTAGCGGGAGCGGGTGAGCAGTTCTTC; CDR3: CASSILLAGAGEQFF
size: NA; V: TRBV2; D: NA; J: TRBJ1-6; length: 12; DNA: TGTGCCAGCAGGCAGAATAATTCACCCCTCCACTTT; CDR3: CASRQNNSPLHF
size: NA; V: TRBV6-1; D: NA; J: TRBJ2-2; length: 14; DNA: TGTGCCAGCAGTAAAGGGACCGGGGCCGGGGAGCTGTTTTTT; CDR3: CASSKGTGAGELFF
size: NA; V: TRBV19; D: NA; J: TRBJ2-3; length: 13; DNA: TGTGCCAGTAGTCAGGAGTTCACAGATACGCAGTATTTT; CDR3: CASSQEFTDTQYF
size: NA; V: TRBV19; D: TRBD1; J: TRBJ1-2; length: 13; DNA: TGTGCCAGTAGTATCGACAGGGCCTATGGCTACACCTTC; CDR3: CASSIDRAYGYTF
size: NA; V: TRBV4-2; D: NA; J: TRBJ1-5; length: 13; DNA: TGTGCCAGCAGCCAAGATCAGGATCAGCCCCAGCATTTT; CDR3: CASSQDQDQPQHF
size: NA; V: TRBV28; D: TRBD1; J: TRBJ2-7; length: 12; DNA: TGTGTCAGCACAGGGGGAGCCTACGAGCAGTACTTC; CDR3: CVSTGGAYEQYF
size: NA; V: TRBV5-4; D: TRBD1; J: TRBJ2-5; length: 15; DNA: TGTGCCAGCAGCTATGGACAGGGGGCACAGGAGACCCAGTACTTC; CDR3: CASSYGQGAQETQYF
size: NA; V: TRBV28; D: NA; J: TRBJ1-1; length: 14; DNA: TGTGCCAGCAGTTTTGGCCAGGGGAACACTGAAGCTTTCTTT; CDR3: CASSFGQGNTEAFF
size: NA; V: TRBV4-1; D: TRBD2; J: TRBJ2-3; length: 18; DNA: TGCGCCAGCAGCCAAGTCTCTTATGAGGGAGGGCCCTCAGATACGCAGTATTTT; CDR3: CASSQVSYEGGPSDTQYF
size: NA; V: TRBV30; D: TRBD1; J: TRBJ2-7; length: 14; DNA: TGTGCCTGGAGTACAGGACAGGGTACCTACGAGCAGTACTTC; CDR3: CAWSTGQGTYEQYF
size: NA; V: TRBV7-2; D: NA; J: TRBJ2-1; length: 15; DNA: TGTGCCAGCAGCTTAGTCGGAGGTTCCTACAATGAGCAGTTCTTC; CDR3: CASSLVGGSYNEQFF
size: NA; V: TRBV5-4; D: TRBD2; J: TRBJ2-3; length: 15; DNA: TGTGCCAGCGAACTAGCGGGGGGGCCGACAGATACGCAGTATTTT; CDR3: CASELAGGPTDTQYF
size: NA; V: TRBV6-1; D: NA; J: TRBJ1-3; length: 14; DNA: TGTGCCAGCAGGGAAGGGGTATCAGGAAACACCATATATTTT; CDR3: CASREGVSGNTIYF
size: NA; V: TRBV28; D: TRBD1; J: TRBJ1-2; length: 13; DNA: TGTGCCAGCAGTATCAACAGGGGTCAGGGCTACACCTTC; CDR3: CASSINRGQGYTF
size: NA; V: TRBV6-1; D: NA; J: TRBJ1-3; length: 13; DNA: TGTGCCAGCAGCTTGGACAGCGGAAACACCATATATTTT; CDR3: CASSLDSGNTIYF
size: NA; V: TRBV5-4; D: NA; J: TRBJ2-3; length: 14; DNA: TGTGCCAGCAGACGGCAGGGTAGCACAGATACGCAGTATTTT; CDR3: CASRRQGSTDTQYF
size: NA; V: TRBV7-2; D: NA; J: TRBJ2-1; length: 17; DNA: TGTGCCAGCAGCTTAGTTTCTGGCGGCCACTCCTACAATGAGCAGTTCTTC; CDR3: CASSLVSGGHSYNEQFF
size: NA; V: TRBV7-2; D: NA; J: TRBJ2-7; length: 16; DNA: TGTGCCAGCAGCTTAGACTCAGGGCAGGGTATTTACGAGCAGTACTTC; CDR3: CASSLDSGQGIYEQYF
size: NA; V: TRBV21-1; D: NA; J: TRBJ1-2; length: 17; DNA: TGTGCCAGCAGCAAATTCCAAGTAGACAGTACCTTTGGAGGCTACACCTTC; CDR3: CASSKFQVDSTFGGYTF
size: few; V: TRBV10-3; D: NA; J: TRBJ1-5; length: 12; DNA: TGTGCCATCAGTGAGGCAAATCAGCCCCAGCATTTT; CDR3: CAISEANQPQHF
size: NA; V: TRBV5-1; D: TRBD1; J: TRBJ1-3; length: 15; DNA: TGCGCCAGCAGCCCGGGACAGGGAAGTGGAAACACCATATATTTT; CDR3: CASSPGQGSGNTIYF